This is a list of T cell receptor beta chains from one sample in a study of TIL therapy for anti-PD-1-resistant metastatic lung cancer. TCRdb's table, derived via immunoSEQ multiplex PCR, lists solely in-frame clones and lacks some. In the table there are 36,000 or so clones, about 70% of which are singletons. The sequencing used blood, collected at baseline. The source of these receptors is a person aged 30 to 80 with non-small cell lung cancer. The CDR3 runs from the conserved cysteine through the conserved F or W.

J: TRBJ1-2; V: TRBV5-1; length: 14; CDR3: CASSLSASPYGYTF
J: TRBJ1-1; V: TRBV6-5; length: 16; CDR3: CASSYFRQGRVAEAFF
J: TRBJ1-3; V: TRBV7-2; length: 15; CDR3: CASSQSGRQGNTIYF
J: TRBJ2-3; V: TRBV2; length: 14; CDR3: CASAEGLSTDTQYF
J: TRBJ2-2; V: TRBV28; length: 18; CDR3: CASSLSGGPSRDTGELFF
J: TRBJ1-6; V: TRBV21-1; length: 15; CDR3: CASSRAPEGDSPLHF
J: TRBJ1-5; V: TRBV6-5; length: 15; CDR3: CASSYGTGLNQPQHF
J: TRBJ2-3; V: TRBV28; length: 20; CDR3: CASSPGYGPTSFASTDTQYF
J: TRBJ2-7; V: TRBV7-9; length: 16; CDR3: CASSSEVAGGGYEQYF
J: TRBJ1-5; V: TRBV28; length: 11; CDR3: CASKDDQPQHF
J: TRBJ2-1; V: TRBV19; length: 14; CDR3: CASRRDRGQGEQFF
J: TRBJ2-7; V: TRBV5-4; length: 15; CDR3: CASSPIQGSRNEQYF
J: TRBJ2-7; V: TRBV29-1; length: 14; CDR3: CSVPRGDSIHEQYF
J: TRBJ1-6; V: TRBV9; length: 16; CDR3: CASSVRPDTGGSPLHF
J: TRBJ1-1; V: TRBV7-9; length: 14; CDR3: CASSSRQGYTEAFF
J: TRBJ2-2; V: TRBV9; length: 17; CDR3: CASSGPGLAGNTGELFF
J: TRBJ2-2; V: TRBV5-1; length: 15; CDR3: CASSLTRKGTGELFF
J: TRBJ2-5; V: TRBV5-4; length: 14; CDR3: CASRFAVDQETQYF
J: TRBJ1-2; V: TRBV4-3; length: 18; CDR3: CASSQDPAAGGGFHGYTF
J: TRBJ2-5; V: TRBV14; length: 13; CDR3: CASSRLGEETQYF
J: TRBJ1-1; V: TRBV15; length: 14; CDR3: CATSRDLRNTEAFF
J: TRBJ2-3; V: TRBV2; length: 12; CDR3: CASRSYTDTQYF
J: TRBJ2-3; V: TRBV27; length: 11; CDR3: CAGQLTDTQYF
J: TRBJ2-7; V: TRBV28; length: 14; CDR3: CASSLRDRDYEQYF
J: TRBJ1-2; V: TRBV5-4; length: 14; CDR3: CASSLSGESYGYTF
J: TRBJ2-7; V: TRBV4-1; length: 13; CDR3: CASSQPGISEQYF
J: TRBJ1-1; V: TRBV6-1; length: 14; CDR3: CASSPQGLATEAFF